The 10 T cell receptor beta chains below were found in one sample sequenced in a study of STAT3 mutations in large granular lymphocyte leukemia. The study, taken as a whole, reports: Every T-cell large granular lymphocyte leukemia patient had at least one immunodominant TCR beta clonotype.

Their recognized antigens are unknown. Repertoires were generated with immunoSEQ multiplex PCR, while TCRdb's copy carries only in-frame clones and drops some. The sample comprises around 7,800 clones, roughly 91% of which are singletons, and about half rests with the top ten. The sample was peripheral blood mononuclear cells. These receptors all come from a man aged 50 to 59 with T-cell large granular lymphocyte leukemia. Some clones in this sample may be carry-over from other donors' samples.

This chain joins TRBV4-3 and TRBJ1-4; possible D gene TRBD1, 5 bases. Trimming stripped 0 bases from V and 7 bases from J, with 12 bases between. Germline CDR1 LGHNA, CDR2 YSLEER. The CDR3 covers 15 residues. The CDR3 bases are TGCGCCAGCAGCCAAGATGCAGGGACCAGTGAAAAACTGTTTTTT. It is translated as CASSQDAGTSEKLFF.

J is TRBJ2-5 and V is TRBV7-4; D ambiguous. Germline V gene data show CDR1 as SGHVT and CDR2 as SQSDAQ. V was pared by 5 bases and J by 1 base, with 11 bases between. The CDR3 is 14 amino acids. The CDR3 coding sequence is TGTGCCAGCAGCGTCGGGCGGTTCCAAGAGACCCAGTACTTC. Translated: CASSVGRFQETQYF.

The chain joins TRBV7-8 to TRBJ1-2; 7 nucleotides line up with TRBD1. V was clipped by 5 bases and J by 0 bases; unmatched bases: 6. This CDR3 has 15 residues. Germline values: CDR1 SGHVS, CDR2 FQNEAQ. CDR3 DNA: TGTGCCAGCAGCACTCGACAGGGAGCTAACTATGGCTACACCTTC. Translating it yields CASSTRQGANYGYTF. The full variable domain, completed using reference TRBV7-8 and TRBJ1-2, is GAGVSQSPRYKVAKRGQDVALRCDPISGHVSLFWYQQALGQGPEFLTYFQNEAQLDKSGLPSDRFFAERPEGSVSTLKIQRTQQEDSAVYLCASSTRQGANYGYTFGSGTRLTVV.

A single count supports this clone. CDR3 nucleotide sequence: TGCGCCAGCAGTAAGACGGGGTTGAACACTGAAGCTTTCTTT. This encodes CASSKTGLNTEAFF. The chain recombines TRBV10-2 with TRBJ1-1; D call uncertain. This CDR3 comprises 14 residues. Germline lookup yields CDR1 WSHSY and CDR2 SAAADI. V lost 5 bases, J lost 0 bases, and 10 bases lay in between.

The V and J genes are TRBV9 and TRBJ2-5, with TRBD1 matching over 8 bases. The length of the CDR3 is 16 residues. After removal of 0 bases from V and 5 bases from J, the junction contained 9 bases not matched to a gene. Germline V gene sequence: CDR1 SGDLS, CDR2 YYNGEE. The CDR3 DNA reads TGTGCCAGCAGCGTAGCCCAGGGGGCCCAGGGGGAGACCCAGTACTTC. Its translation is CASSVAQGAQGETQYF.

For this clone: The junction differs from germline at one of its ends, possibly a read error. This chain joins TRBV7-7 and TRBJ2-5; D ambiguous. Germline assignment: CDR1 SSHAT and CDR2 FNYEAQ (reference sequence). This CDR3 comprises 13 residues. The CDR3 here is CASSLGVRETQYF. CDR3 coding DNA: TGTGCTAGCAGCTTAGGTGTGAGGGAGACCCAGTACTTC.

The chain recombines TRBV5-6 with TRBJ2-1; 7 nucleotides align to TRBD1. CDR1 is SGHDT and CDR2 is YYEEEE in the germline V gene. The CDR3 sequence is 19 residues long. J lost 4 bases, V lost 3 bases, and 19 bases had no gene match. DNA of the CDR3: TGTGCCAGCAGCTCTACGGGACAGTCGGAACTGCTGATTTACAATGAGCAGTTCTTC. This sequence encodes CASSSTGQSELLIYNEQFF.

This chain joins TRBV19 and TRBJ1-1, with 10 bases that match TRBD1. V lost 5 bases and J lost 1; bases outside the gene matches: 4. Germline lookup yields CDR1 LNHDA and CDR2 SQIVND (reference sequence). The length of the CDR3 is 15 residues. The CDR3 spells CASSLGTGANTEAFF. The CDR3 DNA reads TGTGCCAGTAGTCTCGGGACAGGGGCGAACACTGAAGCTTTCTTT. The variable domain in full, completed from reference TRBV19 and TRBJ1-1, reads DGGITQSPKYLFRKEGQNVTLSCEQNLNHDAMYWYRQDPGQGLRLIYYSQIVNDFQKGDIAEGYSVSREKKESFPLTVTSAQKNPTAFYLCASSLGTGANTEAFFGQGTRLTVV.

This chain joins TRBV29-1 and TRBJ2-1, with TRBD1 identical over 10 bases. The V segment lost 7 bases and the J segment 7 bases; nucleotides outside the gene matches: 1. Per germline, CDR1 SQVTM and CDR2 ANQGSEA. This CDR3 has 11 amino acids. The CDR3 reads CSADRGNEQFF. DNA of the CDR3: TGCAGCGCGGACAGGGGGAATGAGCAGTTCTTC.

V gene TRBV21-1 combines with J gene TRBJ2-7; no DNA check was done on the table's D call, TRBD1. TRBV21-1 is assigned pseudogene status. The CDR3 runs 16 residues. CDR3 nucleotides: TGTGCCAGCAGCAACGAAGGATCAGGTTGCTCCTACGAGCAGTACTTC. Translated, it gives CASSNEGSGCSYEQYF.